The 16 T cell receptor beta chains reported below all come from one sample, sequenced in a study of graft-versus-host responses after intestinal transplantation. The method was immunoSEQ multiplex PCR; TCRdb's version includes in-frame clones alone and lacks a portion of them. The data hold about 100,000 clones, with roughly nine tenths observed a single time. These receptors have no identified antigens. This sample comprised unstimulated CD4+ T cells sorted from spleen or lymph node cells, obtained before transplant. The receptors were sampled from a human donor who was the organ donor for an intestinal transplant.

This clone showed up just a few times. This chain joins TRBV5-5 and TRBJ1-3; D gene ambiguous. Trimming shortened V by 5 bases and J by 6 bases, and 6 bases separated the two germline ends. The CDR3 is 11 residues long. Germline values: CDR1 SGHKS, CDR2 YYEKEE (reference sequence). Written as DNA, the CDR3 is TGTGCCAGCAGTATCCAAAACACCATATATTTT. This gives the protein CASSIQNTIYF.

The chain carries TRBV6-1 and TRBJ1-3; TRBD1 aligns across 8 bases. Per the germline V gene, CDR1 is MNHNS and CDR2 is SASEGT. V trimming: 4 bases; J trimming: 4 bases; junction bases outside the gene matches: 0. This CDR3 is built from 13 residues. CDR3 sequence (DNA): TGTGCCAGCAGTGCAGGGGGCGGAAACACCATATATTTT. It specifies CASSAGGGNTIYF.

The chain links TRBV10-3 to TRBJ2-5; D ambiguous. There are 12 residues in the CDR3. Germline CDR1 is ENHRY and CDR2 is SYGVKD. V was cut by 4 bases and J by 4 bases, with 7 bases left in between. The CDR3 nucleotides read TGTGCCATCAGTGGTACTATAGAGACCCAGTACTTC. This sequence encodes CAISGTIETQYF.

This rearrangement joins TRBV28 to TRBJ1-5; D not resolved. V was trimmed by 7 bases and J by 9 bases, leaving 16 bases between them. In germline, CDR1 is MDHEN, CDR2 SYDVKM. This CDR3 region has 13 residues. CDR3 coding DNA: TGTGCCAGCATCGTCTCCAAAGGTCTGCCCCAGCATTTT. It yields the protein CASIVSKGLPQHF.

In its sample, this clone was seen once. This chain uses TRBV28 with TRBJ1-3; D may be TRBD1 (6 bases). The CDR3 length is 15 residues. Germline CDR1 reads MDHEN; CDR2 reads SYDVKM. V lost 4 bases to trimming and J lost 7 bases, with 17 bases between them. CDR3 sequence: CASSSPGPDRNTIYF. The CDR3 DNA is TGTGCCAGCAGTTCACCCGGCCCCGACAGGAACACCATATATTTT.

A few counts support this clone. For the CDR3, the DNA is TGTGCCAGCAGGGCAGCAGGGGGGCTCCTCCACTTT. This sequence encodes CASRAAGGLLHF. The chain joins TRBV28 to TRBJ1-6, with 7 bases identical to TRBD1. V shed 6 bases and J 15 bases; nucleotides not matched to a gene: 8. The CDR3 loop spans 12 amino acids. The V gene's germline CDR1 is MDHEN and CDR2 SYDVKM. Drawing the rest from reference TRBV28 and TRBJ1-6, the complete variable domain is DVKVTQSSRYLVKRTGEKVFLECVQDMDHENMFWYRQDPGLGLRLIYFSYDVKMKEKGDIPEGYSVSREKKERFSLILESASTNQTSMYLCASRAAGGLLHFGNGTRLTVT.

The V call is TRBV2, the J call TRBJ2-3, with D unclear. The V and J ends lost 4 bases and 5 bases respectively, with 13 bases between them. This CDR3 spans 14 amino acids. In germline, CDR1 is SNHLY, CDR2 FYNNEI. The chain's CDR3 is CASSVTPVGDTQYF. The CDR3 nucleotides are TGTGCCAGCAGTGTCACGCCCGTTGGAGATACGCAGTATTTT. The full variable domain, completed using reference TRBV2 and TRBJ2-3, is EPEVTQTPSHQVTQMGQEVILRCVPISNHLYFYWYRQILGQKVEFLVSFYNNEISEKSEIFDDQFSVERPDGSNFTLKIRSTKLEDSAMYFCASSVTPVGDTQYFGPGTRLTVL.

The chain employs TRBV4-2 and TRBJ2-3; tentatively, D is TRBD1 (5 bases). V lost 0 bases and J lost 6, with 10 bases in between. The CDR3 totals 14 residues. The germline CDR1 and CDR2 sequences are LGHNA and YNFKEQ. CDR3 nucleotides: TGTGCCAGCAGCCAAGATCCAGGGCGGGATACGCAGTATTTT. This sequence encodes CASSQDPGRDTQYF.

The chain couples TRBV7-8 to TRBJ1-1, with D perhaps TRBD1 (6 bases). CDR3 length: 14 residues. V was clipped by 1 base and J by 2 bases, with 8 bases between them. In germline, CDR1 is SGHVS, CDR2 FQNEAQ. CDR3 bases: TGTGCCAGCAGCTTAGACGGGGGCAACACTGAAGCTTTCTTT. Its translation: CASSLDGGNTEAFF.

This chain uses TRBV2 with TRBJ1-4; 8 positions agree with TRBD1. The CDR3 totals 15 residues. V dropped 5 bases and J dropped 8; count of bases not matched to a gene: 10. Germline V gene sequence: CDR1 SNHLY, CDR2 FYNNEI. The CDR3 region has the DNA TGTGCCAGCAGTACCCGGACAGGGACGACGGAAAAACTGTTTTTT. This codes for CASSTRTGTTEKLFF. The full variable domain, completed using reference TRBV2 and TRBJ1-4, is EPEVTQTPSHQVTQMGQEVILRCVPISNHLYFYWYRQILGQKVEFLVSFYNNEISEKSEIFDDQFSVERPDGSNFTLKIRSTKLEDSAMYFCASSTRTGTTEKLFFGSGTQLSVL.

The CDR3 coding sequence is TGTGCCAGCAGTTTCCAGGGGTCCCAGCCCCAGCATTTT. Protein sequence: CASSFQGSQPQHF. V usage is TRBV2 and J usage is TRBJ1-5; the D gene is possibly TRBD1 (6 bases). In germline, CDR1 is SNHLY, CDR2 FYNNEI. Trimming took 5 bases from V and 7 from J, leaving 12 bases between them. This CDR3 spans 13 amino acids.

On this clone: At one end, the junction sequence differs from germline, possibly due to a read error. J is TRBJ2-6 and V is TRBV28; the match to TRBD1 covers 9 bases. CDR1 MDHEN and CDR2 SYDVKM come from the germline V gene. CDR3 length: 16 residues. CDR3 DNA: TGTGCCAGCAGCCCCCCGGGGAGGACAGGGGTCAACGTCCTGACTTTC. It translates to CASSPPGRTGVNVLTF. Based on the CDR3 plus reference TRBV28 and TRBJ2-6, the full variable domain is DVKVTQSSRYLVKRTGEKVFLECVQDMDHENMFWYRQDPGLGLRLIYFSYDVKMKEKGDIPEGYSVSREKKERFSLILESASTNQTSMYLCASSPPGRTGVNVLTFGAGSRLTVL.

The chain couples TRBV28 to TRBJ2-5, with D perhaps matching TRBD1 (6 bases). Germline V gene data show CDR1 as MDHEN and CDR2 as SYDVKM. The CDR3 runs 14 residues. V was shortened by 6 bases and J by 5 bases, with 16 bases between the two germline ends. The CDR3 protein is CASSEAGVSETQYF. The CDR3 DNA follows: TGTGCCAGCAGCGAGGCAGGGGTATCCGAGACCCAGTACTTC.

In its sample, this clone was seen once. The gene calls are TRBV4-2 and TRBJ2-2; 12 bases fit TRBD1. After removal of 3 bases from V and 7 bases from J, the junction contained 6 bases not matched to a gene. Germline V CDR1 and CDR2: LGHNA, YNFKEQ. There are 16 residues in the CDR3. Here the CDR3 DNA reads TGTGCCAGCAGCCAGGGGACAGGGGGCATGGGCGGGGAGCTGTTTTTT. Amino acids: CASSQGTGGMGGELFF.

This sequence joins TRBV6-1 and TRBJ2-5, with TRBD1 identical over 8 bases. The CDR3 is made up of 15 amino acids. CDR1 is MNHNS, CDR2 SASEGT, per germline. V lost 8 bases, J lost 0 bases, and 8 bases stayed unmatched. The CDR3 nucleotides are TGTGCCAGCGCAGGGGGCATTCTATACCAAGAGACCCAGTACTTC. Translation gives CASAGGILYQETQYF.

The chain is built from TRBV19 and TRBJ2-6; possibly TRBD1 or TRBD2 for D (5 bases each). Trimming took off 7 bases at V and 0 bases at J, with 16 bases between the two ends. Germline loops: CDR1 LNHDA, CDR2 SQIVND (reference sequence). This CDR3 is built from 17 residues. DNA for the CDR3: TGTGCCAGTAATCAGGGAGCGGTAAACTCTGGGGCCAACGTCCTGACTTTC. Its protein is CASNQGAVNSGANVLTF.